These 13 T cell receptor beta chains came from one sample sequenced in a study of T cells in Graves' hyperthyroidism and ophthalmopathy. RNA transcripts yielded amplified TCR beta CDR3 regions. The HTBI primer set served for first-round RT-PCR of the TCR CDR3. TCRdb passed the multiplex PCR reads through MiXCR, listing each CDR3 protein once. This table has about 770,000 distinct CDR3 sequences, 15% to 20% appearing once. Material: blood. The receptors shown here come from a woman aged 45-65 years with Graves' hyperthyroidism that later progressed to Graves' ophthalmopathy.

This clonotype was picked up many times. The chain joins TRBV3-1 to TRBJ2-7; no reliable D call. Germline assignment: CDR1 LGHDT and CDR2 YNNKEL (reference sequence). This CDR3 is built from 13 residues. The germline V and J ends were trimmed by 4 bases and 4 bases, with 11 bases remaining between them. The CDR3 coding sequence is TGTGCCAGCAGCCCCGGTCGAGCTTACGAGCAGTACTTC. It specifies CASSPGRAYEQYF.

This clonotype has just a few counts. V is TRBV3-1 and J is TRBJ1-2; D perhaps matches TRBD1 (5 bases). This CDR3 has 15 amino acids. Germline CDR1 is LGHDT and CDR2 is YNNKEL (reference sequence). The ends were cut back, 0 bases at V and 3 bases at J, with 11 bases in the middle. For the CDR3, the DNA is TGTGCCAGCAGCCAAGAGGGGGACGACTACTATGGCTACACCTTC. Encoded protein: CASSQEGDDYYGYTF.

The V and J genes are TRBV28 and TRBJ1-1; no clear D. CDR1 is MDHEN and CDR2 is SYDVKM in the germline V gene. Trimming left V 4 bases short and J 7 bases short, with 16 bases between. This CDR3 contains 14 residues. CDR3: CASSSEDTIFEAFF. CDR3 nucleotide sequence: TGTGCCAGCAGTTCAGAAGACACCATCTTTGAAGCTTTCTTT.

This clonotype was seen ten or more times. The J gene is TRBJ2-7, the V gene TRBV20-1, with 8 bases fitting TRBD1. The trim removed 5 bases at V and 5 bases at J, leaving 5 bases unmatched. The CDR3 extends over 12 amino acids. Germline CDR1 DFQATT, CDR2 SNEGSKA (reference sequence). The CDR3 loop is CSAHRGSHEQYF. Written as DNA, the CDR3 is TGCAGTGCTCACAGGGGGTCCCACGAGCAGTACTTC.

This chain joins TRBV4-1 and TRBJ1-2, with TRBD1 matching over 10 bases. The CDR3 spans 16 residues. Germline V CDR1 and CDR2: MGHRA, YSYEKL. V dropped 3 bases and J dropped 1; count of bases not matched to a gene: 5. The CDR3, as DNA: TGCGCCAGCAGCCAGGGACAGGGGACTATTAACTATGGCTACACCTTC. Residues: CASSQGQGTINYGYTF.

This clonotype has just a few counts. One end of the junction fails to match germline, which may point to a read error. The V and J genes are TRBV6-5 and TRBJ1-1; perhaps TRBD1 as D (5 bases). The CDR3 is 15 amino acids. The germline gives CDR1 MNHEY, CDR2 SVGAGI. DNA of the CDR3: TGTGCCAGCAGTTACAGCGCCGGGGCGAACGCTGAAGCTTTCTTT. This codes for CASSYSAGANAEAFF.

This clonotype appeared a few times. The chain combines TRBV19 with TRBJ1-5; maybe TRBD1 (6 bases). Germline values: CDR1 LNHDA, CDR2 SQIVND (reference sequence). V was pared by 7 bases and J by 4 bases, with 14 bases between. The CDR3 has 14 residues. In nucleotides, the CDR3 is TGTGCCAGTAAACGGGGGGGGCCTAATCAGCCCCAGCATTTT. Translated, it gives CASKRGGPNQPQHF.

This clonotype was seen at least ten times. This chain connects TRBV5-1 to TRBJ2-1; D possibly matches TRBD1 or TRBD2 (5 bases each). Trimming took off 0 bases at V and 1 base at J, with 14 bases between the two ends. Germline CDR1 SGHRS, CDR2 YFSETQ. There are 17 residues in the CDR3. Here the CDR3 reads CASSLAGTTSSYNEQFF. The CDR3 DNA sequence: TGCGCCAGCAGCTTGGCAGGGACGACTTCATCCTACAATGAGCAGTTCTTC.

This clonotype appeared a few times. J is TRBJ1-4 and V is TRBV5-1; 9 bases map to TRBD1. This CDR3 has 16 residues. Germline V gives CDR1 SGHRS, CDR2 YFSETQ. Trimming removed 4 bases from V and 5 bases from J; junction bases left unmatched: 9. The CDR3 is CASSARDRARNEKLFF. DNA for the CDR3: TGCGCCAGCAGCGCCAGGGACAGGGCACGCAATGAAAAACTGTTTTTT.

This clonotype was picked up many times. The chain combines TRBV7-8 with TRBJ1-2, with 7 bases lining up with TRBD1. There are 13 residues in the CDR3. Germline trimming cut 5 bases from V and 4 bases from J; bases unmatched to any gene: 4. The germline V gene has CDR1 SGHVS and CDR2 FQNEAQ. The DNA of the CDR3 is TGTGCCAGCAGCGCGGGACAGAGCTATGGCTACACCTTC. Its translation is CASSAGQSYGYTF.

The sample holds many counts of this clonotype. The chain links TRBV11-2 to TRBJ2-1; D is uncertain. There are 15 residues in the CDR3. Germline-derived CDR1 and CDR2 are SGHAT and FQNNGV. Between the trimmed V and J ends, which lost 3 bases and 0 bases, there was a span of 9 bases. This CDR3 reads CASSLVGISYNEQFF. CDR3 coding DNA: TGTGCCAGCAGCTTGGTGGGGATCTCCTACAATGAGCAGTTCTTC. Filled out from reference TRBV11-2 and TRBJ2-1, the complete variable domain reads EAGVAQSPRYKIIEKRQSVAFWCNPISGHATLYWYQQILGQGPKLLIQFQNNGVVDDSQLPKDRFSAERLKGVDSTLKIQPAKLEDSAVYLCASSLVGISYNEQFFGPGTRLTVL.

This clonotype came up many times. The gene calls are TRBV20-1 and TRBJ1-1; D is uncertain. V lost 5 bases, J lost 3 bases, and 13 bases lay in between. Germline V gene data show CDR1 as DFQATT and CDR2 as SNEGSKA (reference sequence). This CDR3 has 13 residues. CDR3: CSAPGRFDTEAFF. The DNA of the CDR3 is TGCAGTGCTCCTGGCCGGTTTGACACTGAAGCTTTCTTT.

This clonotype appeared many times. The chain carries TRBV30 and TRBJ1-5; a weak D match, TRBD1 (5 bases). The length of the CDR3 is 14 residues. CDR1 is GTSNPN, CDR2 SVGIG, per germline (reference sequence). V shed 2 bases and J shed 4 bases, with 12 bases lying between them. CDR3 region: CAWSLMGGNQPQHF. The CDR3 DNA is TGTGCCTGGAGTTTGATGGGGGGTAATCAGCCCCAGCATTTT.